This T cell receptor beta chain was identified during a study of T cell repertoires in cytomegalovirus infection. Study outcomes and limitations: Dominant in the ex vivo response were TCR beta clonotypes restricted by HLA-C and specific for CMV.

CDR1 is SGHTA and CDR2 is FQGNSA in the germline V gene. The CDR3 length is 17 residues. With 1 base removed from V and 8 bases from J, the gap between germline ends came to 20 bases. In the case of this clonotype: Its specificity is unknown.

TCRdb used MiXCR to reprocess the reads, holding one entry per CDR3 protein. The table has roughly 720,000 distinct CDR3 sequences, 35% seen once; the top ten hold 2.8%. The sequence came from a human donor in good health (CMV status not recorded). Some clones in this sample may be carry-over from other donors' samples. Sequencing input: PBMCs. The chain uses TRBV7-2 and TRBJ1-4; tentative D call: TRBD1 (6 bases). CDR3 nucleotides: TGTACCAGCAGCTTAGAGGGGGGGGGGTTGGGTCGGGAAAAACTGTTTTTT. Translation gives CTSSLEGGGLGREKLFF.